This T cell receptor (beta chain) was obtained from a study of T-cell memory formation after mild COVID-19. About the study: There were largely donor-specific TCR clusters.

Trimming took 6 bases from V and 4 from J, leaving 13 bases between them. CDR3 length equals 13 residues. The germline gives CDR1 DFQATT, CDR2 SNEGSKA (reference sequence). Constant-segment primers were used for 5'RACE, and the resulting TCR alpha and TCR beta cDNA libraries carried sample barcodes and UMIs. Each CDR3 protein is one row after TCRdb ran MiXCR on the 5' RACE reads. The sample includes 250,000 to 400,000 distinct CDR3 sequences, 14% seen only once; the top ten take roughly a fifth. Comment on this clonotype: Its antigen is not identified.

Study results and limitations: Clones contracting over day 15 to 85 were CD4/CD8 balanced, with later expanders leaning CD4+. Contracting CD8+ clones were enriched in EMRA, CD4+ mainly in CM and EM.

The source material was PBMCs or a T cell subset sorted from them (not recorded which). This clonotype was sampled from a man aged 18 to 35 who had mild COVID-19 (a few samples of this study predate the infection). Cell type and time point are not known. The chain is built from TRBV20-1 and TRBJ1-5; a weak D match, TRBD1 (5 bases). The chain's CDR3 is CSARAGGNQPQHF. The CDR3, as DNA: TGCAGTGCGAGGGCGGGGGGGAATCAGCCCCAGCATTTT.